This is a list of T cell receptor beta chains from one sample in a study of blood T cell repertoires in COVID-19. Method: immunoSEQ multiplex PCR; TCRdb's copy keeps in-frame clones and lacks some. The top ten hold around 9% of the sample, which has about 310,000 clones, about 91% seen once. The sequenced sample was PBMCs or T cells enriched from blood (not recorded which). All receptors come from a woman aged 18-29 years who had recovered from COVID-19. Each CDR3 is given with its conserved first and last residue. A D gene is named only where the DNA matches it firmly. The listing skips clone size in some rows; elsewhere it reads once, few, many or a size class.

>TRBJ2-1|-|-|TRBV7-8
TGTGCCAGCAGCTTGCTGGGCTCCGTCGCCTACAATGAGCAGTTCTTC
CASSLLGSVAYNEQFF
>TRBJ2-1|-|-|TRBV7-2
TGTGCCAGCAGCTTACCTGAGTACAATGAGCAGTTCTTC
CASSLPEYNEQFF
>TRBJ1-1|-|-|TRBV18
TGTGCCAGCTACCTGACAGCGAACACTGAAGCTTTCTTT
CASYLTANTEAFF
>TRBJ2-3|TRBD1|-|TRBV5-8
TGTGCCAGCAGCATTCGACAGGGGGCAACAGATACGCAGTATTTT
CASSIRQGATDTQYF
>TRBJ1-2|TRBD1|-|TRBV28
TGTGCCAGCGGAGGAACAGGGGACTATGGCTACACCTTC
CASGGTGDYGYTF
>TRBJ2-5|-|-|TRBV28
TGTGCCAGCAGTTTAGAACCAGGGGCCCAAGAGACCCAGTACTTC
CASSLEPGAQETQYF
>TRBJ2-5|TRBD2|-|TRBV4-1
TGCGCCAGCAGCCAACCCCACACCACTAGCGGGGGGGAGACCCAGTACTTC
CASSQPHTTSGGETQYF
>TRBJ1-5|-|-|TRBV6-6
TGTGCCAGCAGTTACTCTATCCAGCCCCAGCATTTT
CASSYSIQPQHF
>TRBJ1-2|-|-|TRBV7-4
TGTGCCAGCCCTGAGGCAGTTAACTATGGCTACACCTTC
CASPEAVNYGYTF
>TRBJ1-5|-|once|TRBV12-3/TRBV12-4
TGTGCCAGCGGGTCGGGTCCCGGGCAGCCCCAGCATTTT
CASGSGPGQPQHF
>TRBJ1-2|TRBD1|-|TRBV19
TGTGCCAGTATCGGACAGGGGTTAGGCTACACCTTC
CASIGQGLGYTF
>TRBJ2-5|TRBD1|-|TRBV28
TGTGCCAGCCAGGGGACAGGGCGGCAAGAGACCCAGTACTTC
CASQGTGRQETQYF
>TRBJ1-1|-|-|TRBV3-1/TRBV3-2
TGTGCCAGCAGCCCCGGACAAGGCTGGGGCACTGAAGCTTTCTTT
CASSPGQGWGTEAFF
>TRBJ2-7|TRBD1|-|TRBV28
TGTGCCAGCAGTTTCCCCACAGGGGAGTCCTACGAGCAGTACTTC
CASSFPTGESYEQYF
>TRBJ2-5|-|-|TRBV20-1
TGCAGTGCTAGTATCCAGTGGCAAGAGACCCAGTACTTC
CSASIQWQETQYF
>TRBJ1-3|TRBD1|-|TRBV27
TGTGCCAGCAGTTTACTTACAGGGGTTGGAAACACCATATATTTT
CASSLLTGVGNTIYF
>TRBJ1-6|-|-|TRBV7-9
TGTGCCAGCAGCCAAAATGGAGGGGTACCTCCCCTCCACTTT
CASSQNGGVPPLHF
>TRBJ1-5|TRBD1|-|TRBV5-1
TGCGCCAGCAGCCCGGACAGGGGGGTAGGTCAGCCCCAGCATTTT
CASSPDRGVGQPQHF
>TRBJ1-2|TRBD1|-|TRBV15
TGTGCCACCAGCAGAGCGTATGGACAGGGGGACTATGGCTACACCTTC
CATSRAYGQGDYGYTF
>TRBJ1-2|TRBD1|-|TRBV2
TGTGCCAGCAGGATGACAGGGCGCGGCTACACCTTC
CASRMTGRGYTF
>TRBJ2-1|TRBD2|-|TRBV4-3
TGCGCCAGCAGCCAAGTCATAGCGGGAGGGAATTCCTACAATGAGCAGTTCTTC
CASSQVIAGGNSYNEQFF
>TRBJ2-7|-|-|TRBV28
TGTGCCAGCAGGAACAGGGTTTCCTACGAGCAGTACTTC
CASRNRVSYEQYF
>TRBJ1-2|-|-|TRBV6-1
TGTGCCAGCAGTGAAATTGACATAACCTATGGCTACACCTTC
CASSEIDITYGYTF
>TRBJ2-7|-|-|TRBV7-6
TGTGCCAGCAGCTTAGAACGGGGAAGCTCCTACGAGCAGTACTTC
CASSLERGSSYEQYF
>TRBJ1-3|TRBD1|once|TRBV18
TGTGCCAGCTCACCGGGCGGGGACAGCTTGTTCATATATTTT
CASSPGGDSLFIYF
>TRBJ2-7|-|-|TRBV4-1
TGCGCCAGCAGCCTTCAACAGGGCTACGAGCAGTACTTC
CASSLQQGYEQYF
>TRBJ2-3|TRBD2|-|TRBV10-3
TGTGCCATCAGTGAGTCGGCATTAGCGGGAGGTACGCAGTATTTT
CAISESALAGGTQYF
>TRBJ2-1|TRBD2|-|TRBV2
TGTGCCAGCGGTAGCGGGGAAAGCTCCTACAATGAGCAGTTCTTC
CASGSGESSYNEQFF
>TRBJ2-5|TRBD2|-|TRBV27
TGTGCCACAATCCCACGGGCGGGGGGCACACAAGAGACCCAGTACTTC
CATIPRAGGTQETQYF
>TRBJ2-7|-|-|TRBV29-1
TGCAGCGTAACAGGGCCGGGCTACGAGCAGTACTTC
CSVTGPGYEQYF
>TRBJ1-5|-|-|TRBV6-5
TGTGCCAGCAAGGGGGACCGCTACCCAAATCAGCCCCAGCATTTT
CASKGDRYPNQPQHF
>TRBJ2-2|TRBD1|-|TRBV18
TGTGCCAGCTCACGAATCGGACAGGGGGCTTACACCGGGGAGCTGTTTTTT
CASSRIGQGAYTGELFF
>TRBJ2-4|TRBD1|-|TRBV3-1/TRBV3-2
TGTGCCAGCAGCCAATATAGGGGGCCCCGGAACATTCAGTACTTC
CASSQYRGPRNIQYF
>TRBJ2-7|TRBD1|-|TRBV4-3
TGCGCCAGCAGCCAAGTGACAGGGGGATACGAGCAGTACTTC
CASSQVTGGYEQYF
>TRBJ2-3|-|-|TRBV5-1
TGCGCCAGCAGCTTGTTCAGCGAAAGCACAGATACGCAGTATTTT
CASSLFSESTDTQYF
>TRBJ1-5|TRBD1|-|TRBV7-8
TGTGCCACCATCAAAACGACAGGGACCAGCAATCAGCCCCAGCATTTT
CATIKTTGTSNQPQHF
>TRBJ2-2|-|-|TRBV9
TGTGCCAGCAGCGTAGTGCAGTCCCCCGCCGGGGAGCTGTTTTTT
CASSVVQSPAGELFF
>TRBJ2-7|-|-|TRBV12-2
TGTGCAAGTCGCTTAGCGTATTCGGTCGAGCAGTACTTC
CASRLAYSVEQYF
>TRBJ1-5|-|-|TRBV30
TGTGCCTGGAGCAGGGGTTTGGGCCAGCCCCAGCATTTT
CAWSRGLGQPQHF
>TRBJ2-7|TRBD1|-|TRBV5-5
TGTGCCAGCAGCCCCCGGGACAGGGGGGACGAGCAGTACTTC
CASSPRDRGDEQYF
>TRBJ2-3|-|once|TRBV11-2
TGTGCCAGCAACCGAGGTCCGAGAAGCACAGATACGCAGTATTTT
CASNRGPRSTDTQYF
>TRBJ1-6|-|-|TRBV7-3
TGTGCCAGCAGCGCCCAGGGTGATTCACCCCTCCACTTT
CASSAQGDSPLHF
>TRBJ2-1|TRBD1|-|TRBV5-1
TGCGCCAGCAGCCTAGGGACAGGTGTCCACAATGAGCAGTTCTTC
CASSLGTGVHNEQFF
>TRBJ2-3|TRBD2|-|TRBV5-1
TGCGCCAGCTTTACCGGGACTATCAGCACAGATACGCAGTATTTT
CASFTGTISTDTQYF
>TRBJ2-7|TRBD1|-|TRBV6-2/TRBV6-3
TGTGCCAGCAGTCCGACAGGGGTACGGTACGAGCAGTACTTC
CASSPTGVRYEQYF